Listed below are T cell receptor beta chains from one sample, sequenced in a study of T cell responses to AZD1222 COVID-19 vaccine. The table came from immunoSEQ multiplex PCR; TCRdb's copy has only in-frame clones and leaves some out. Of 60,000 to 100,000 clones detected, about 90% appear once; the ten largest clones hold roughly 7%. The sequencing used peripheral blood, collected on day 0 of MenACWY control vaccination. The receptors derive from an adult in good health. The CDR3 runs from the conserved cysteine through the conserved F or W. D genes are given only for firm matches. Some rows mark clone size as missing; the rest say once, few, many or name a class of expanded clone.

V gene	clone size	J gene	D gene	CDR3 DNA	CDR3 protein
TRBV7-8	.	TRBJ2-1	.	TGTGCCAGCAGCTTAGGGGGCGGGGCTGCCTACAATGAGCAGTTCTTC	CASSLGGGAAYNEQFF
TRBV11-2	.	TRBJ2-3	.	TGTGCCAGCAGCTTAGGAGGGATATGGTCAGATACGCAGTATTTT	CASSLGGIWSDTQYF
TRBV13	.	TRBJ1-5	.	TGTGCCAGCAGCTTAGCGGGGGGTCTGGGGCCCCAGCATTTT	CASSLAGGLGPQHF
TRBV30	.	TRBJ1-6	.	TGTGCCTGGGAGATACCCCTGGGGTACAATTCACCCCTCCACTTT	CAWEIPLGYNSPLHF
TRBV25-1	.	TRBJ1-2	TRBD1	TGTGCCAGCAGTGCCACAGGGGGACGCTACACCTTC	CASSATGGRYTF
TRBV5-4	.	TRBJ2-5	.	TGTGCCAGCAGCTTGGGGGGGAGGGGGTACCAAGAGACCCAGTACTTC	CASSLGGRGYQETQYF
TRBV7-3	.	TRBJ1-3	TRBD1	TGTGCCAGCAGCTTAAAAAGGGACAGGGCGATACGGTCTGGAAACACCATATATTTT	CASSLKRDRAIRSGNTIYF
TRBV5-1	few	TRBJ2-7	TRBD1	TGCGCCAGCAGAGCCGGGACAGACGCCTACGAGCAGTACTTC	CASRAGTDAYEQYF
TRBV19	medium-sized	TRBJ1-1	.	TGTGCCAGTAGTATAGTGGCAGCCATGAACACTGAAGCTTTCTTT	CASSIVAAMNTEAFF
TRBV2	.	TRBJ2-7	TRBD2	TGTGCCAGCAGTGGGGGCGCTAGCGGTGTCTCCTACGAGCAGTACTTC	CASSGGASGVSYEQYF
TRBV6-5	.	TRBJ2-7	.	TGTGCCAGCAGTTACTCATGGACACAGGGGGGGGAGCAGTACTTC	CASSYSWTQGGEQYF
TRBV28	once	TRBJ1-1	.	TGTGCCAGCAGTGGAAGTTCGAAAGCTTTCTTT	CASSGSSKAFF
TRBV28	.	TRBJ2-4	TRBD2	TGTGCCAGCAGTCCGGGACTAGCGGGAGGGCCTGTAGGGGCCAAAAACATTCAGTACTTC	CASSPGLAGGPVGAKNIQYF
TRBV19	.	TRBJ1-5	TRBD1	TGTGCCAGTAGGCTACAGGGGGCCAATCAGCCCCAGCATTTT	CASRLQGANQPQHF
TRBV7-6	.	TRBJ2-2	.	TGTGCCAGCAGCTTAAGAATTACGAACACCGGGGAGCTGTTTTTT	CASSLRITNTGELFF
TRBV12-3/TRBV12-4	.	TRBJ1-5	.	TGTGCCAGCAGAGGGGGTACATATCAGCCCCAGCATTTT	CASRGGTYQPQHF
TRBV11-2	.	TRBJ2-3	.	TGTGCCAGCAGTCCACTGAGTGCCCTGACCACAGATACGCAGTATTTT	CASSPLSALTTDTQYF
TRBV7-2	.	TRBJ2-3	.	TGTGCCAGCAGCTTAGGGTGGACCGGGACCCCCCCCACAGATACGCAGTATTTT	CASSLGWTGTPPTDTQYF
TRBV28	few	TRBJ1-1	TRBD1	TGTGCCAGCAGGCGACAGGGAACGAGAATAAACACTGAAGCTTTCTTT	CASRRQGTRINTEAFF
TRBV4-3	.	TRBJ2-3	TRBD1	TGCGCCAGCAGCCAACGACAGGGTGAAGATACGCAGTATTTT	CASSQRQGEDTQYF
TRBV30	.	TRBJ1-2	.	TGTGCGGGGGACCACGGGGTAGTTTGCGGCTACACCTTC	CAGDHGVVCGYTF
TRBV9	.	TRBJ2-1	.	TGTGCCAGCAGCGTAGACGGGGTAGTAGATGAGCAGTTCTTC	CASSVDGVVDEQFF
TRBV9	few	TRBJ2-3	TRBD2	TGTGCCAGCAGCGTATCGGGACTAGCCACCGGCACAGATACGCAGTATTTT	CASSVSGLATGTDTQYF
TRBV23-1	.	TRBJ1-3	.	TGCGCCAGCAGTCAGGCGGGGGGCTCTTGGGGAAACACCATATATTTT	CASSQAGGSWGNTIYF
TRBV19	.	TRBJ2-7	.	TGTGCCAGTAGTACCGGAGGGGGGCACTCCTACGAGCAGTACTTC	CASSTGGGHSYEQYF
TRBV5-1	.	TRBJ1-4	.	TGCGCCAGCAGCCCGGGGACATCTGAAAAACTGTTTTTT	CASSPGTSEKLFF
TRBV6-5	.	TRBJ2-2	.	TGTGCCAGCAGGCTAGGGCAGAGAATCACCGGGGAGCTGTTTTTT	CASRLGQRITGELFF
TRBV18	once	TRBJ1-1	.	TGTGCCAGCTCACCACGCCGAGGGGAAGAAGCTTTCTTT	CASSPRRGEEAFF
TRBV19	.	TRBJ1-1	TRBD1	TGTGCCAGTAGTACCGGGACAGTTGACACTGAAGCTTTCTTT	CASSTGTVDTEAFF
TRBV19	.	TRBJ2-3	TRBD2	TGTGCCAGTAGTATTCTAGCGGGCTCTAGCACAGATACGCAGTATTTT	CASSILAGSSTDTQYF
TRBV27	few	TRBJ1-1	TRBD1	TGTGCCAGCTGGGACAGGGGAGAAGCTTTCTTT	CASWDRGEAFF
TRBV28	.	TRBJ2-1	TRBD2	TGTGCCAGCAGTTCAGCAAGCGGGGGGTGGAATGAGCAGTTCTTC	CASSSASGGWNEQFF
TRBV7-2	.	TRBJ2-5	TRBD2	TGTGCCAGCAGCTTAGGTTTTAGCGGGAACAAAGAGACCCAGTACTTC	CASSLGFSGNKETQYF
TRBV28	once	TRBJ2-2	TRBD2	TGTGCCAGCAGTTTAATAGCGGGGGGGCCTATCACCGGGGAGCTGTTTTTT	CASSLIAGGPITGELFF
TRBV6-1	once	TRBJ2-5	.	TGTGCCAGCAGTGACGTTGGCGGGCTGGAGACCCAGTACTTC	CASSDVGGLETQYF
TRBV20-1	.	TRBJ1-1	.	TGCAGTGCTAGTCCGGGACACTCGAACACTGAAGCTTTCTTT	CSASPGHSNTEAFF
TRBV7-2	.	TRBJ2-3	TRBD2	TGTGCCAGCAGCCGTGGGGTAGCGGGACACCTGGGGACGCAGTATTTT	CASSRGVAGHLGTQYF
TRBV3-1/TRBV3-2	.	TRBJ1-3	.	TGTGCCACAGGGAACTCTGGAAACACCATATATTTT	CATGNSGNTIYF
TRBV7-9	.	TRBJ1-4	.	TGTGCCAGCAGCTCTCCCTCGTCTGGTGAAAAACTGTTTTTT	CASSSPSSGEKLFF
TRBV6-2/TRBV6-3	.	TRBJ1-5	.	TGTGCCAGCAGTCCGGCCCTTTCGCCGAGCAATCAGCCCCAGCATTTT	CASSPALSPSNQPQHF
TRBV27	.	TRBJ2-1	TRBD2	TGTGCCAGCTTCAGCGGGAGCTCCTACAATGAGCAGTTCTTC	CASFSGSSYNEQFF
TRBV29-1	once	TRBJ1-5	.	TGCAGCGTTAGTATGGACAGTCAAAATCAGCCCCAGCATTTT	CSVSMDSQNQPQHF
TRBV11-3	.	TRBJ2-3	.	TGTGCCAGCAGCTTAGAACACACAGATACGCAGTATTTT	CASSLEHTDTQYF
TRBV7-9	.	TRBJ2-3	TRBD2	TGTGCCAGCAGCTTAGCGACCAGCGGGAGTCAAGATACGCAGTATTTT	CASSLATSGSQDTQYF
TRBV15	.	TRBJ2-3	.	TGTGCCACCAGCCTACAGGCGGGCACAGATACGCAGTATTTT	CATSLQAGTDTQYF